This is a list of T cell receptor beta chains from one sample in a study of cytomegalovirus exposure and HLA in healthy donors. Profiling relied on immunoSEQ multiplex PCR, and the TCRdb table lists in-frame clones only, not all of them. The repertoire consists of approximately 140,000 clones, with around 76% occurring once and the leading ten covering more than 3%. Specimen: PBMCs. The receptor set was obtained from a man between 18 and 29 years old in good health and CMV-seronegative. CDR3s include the opening cysteine and the closing phenylalanine or tryptophan. D genes are given only for firm matches. Part of the rows lack a size; the others show once, few, many or a class for expanded clones.

clone_size	v_call	d_call	j_call	cdr3_nt	cdr3_aa
NA	TRBV11-2	TRBD1	TRBJ2-7	TGTGCCAGCAGCTTAATGGGCGGACAGGGGGTAGGGGAGCAGTACTTC	CASSLMGGQGVGEQYF
NA	TRBV5-6	TRBD2	TRBJ2-2	TGTGCCAGCAGCTGGGGGATCTCGCGGGGGTTGAACACCGGGGAGCTGTTTTTT	CASSWGISRGLNTGELFF
few	TRBV6-1	NA	TRBJ1-6	TGTGCCAGCAGTGTTCTTCCGTTGGCCCCTAGCTCCTATAATTCACCCCTCCACTTT	CASSVLPLAPSSYNSPLHF
NA	TRBV6-6	TRBD1	TRBJ1-3	TGTGCCAGCAGAAGTGCGACAGGGCCGAGAGGAAACACCATATATTTT	CASRSATGPRGNTIYF
NA	TRBV9	NA	TRBJ2-3	TGTGCCAGCAGCGTAGTGGAGCGCGGATCCCACCTTACAGATACGCAGTATTTT	CASSVVERGSHLTDTQYF
NA	TRBV7-8	TRBD1	TRBJ1-1	TGTGCCAGCAGCGACGACAGGGACACTGAAGCTTTCTTT	CASSDDRDTEAFF
NA	TRBV29-1	TRBD2	TRBJ2-1	TGCAGCGCGCCACTAGCGGGTACCTACAATGAGCAGTTCTTC	CSAPLAGTYNEQFF
NA	TRBV4-1	TRBD1	TRBJ1-5	TGCGCCAGCAGCGTACACGGGACAGTTCTTCCCGATCAGCCCCAGCATTTT	CASSVHGTVLPDQPQHF
NA	TRBV7-6	NA	TRBJ1-5	TGTGCCAGCAGTCGCGGGTCATTTAGCAATCAGCCCCAGCATTTT	CASSRGSFSNQPQHF
NA	TRBV27	TRBD2	TRBJ2-7	TGTGCCAGCAGTCCACTCGCCGGAACTAGCGACTACGAGCAGTACTTC	CASSPLAGTSDYEQYF
NA	TRBV9	NA	TRBJ2-7	TGTGCCAGCAGCGTACAGGGGACCACCTACGAGCAGTACTTC	CASSVQGTTYEQYF
NA	TRBV27	TRBD1	TRBJ1-1	TGCGCCAGCAGCGCAGGAATTGGGACAGAGAACACTGAAGCTTTCTTT	CASSAGIGTENTEAFF
NA	TRBV6-4	NA	TRBJ1-1	TGTGCCAGGAGGGAAACTGAAGCTTTCTTT	CARRETEAFF
NA	TRBV5-1	TRBD1	TRBJ1-1	TGCGCCAGCCGGTGGACAGGGGGGAACACTGAAGCTTTCTTT	CASRWTGGNTEAFF
NA	TRBV27	NA	TRBJ1-1	TGTGCCAGCAGTTTGTTCAGGAACACTGAAGCTTTCTTT	CASSLFRNTEAFF
NA	TRBV7-2	TRBD2	TRBJ2-7	TGTGCCAGCAGCTTGGCGGGGGACTACGAGCAGTACTTC	CASSLAGDYEQYF
NA	TRBV30	NA	TRBJ1-6	TGTGCCTGGAGCCATGACCAGGGTAATTCACCCCTCCACTTT	CAWSHDQGNSPLHF
NA	TRBV5-6	NA	TRBJ2-2	TGTGCCAGCAGCTTGGGTGGACAACCGGGCGGGGAGCTGTTTTTT	CASSLGGQPGGELFF
NA	TRBV18	TRBD2	TRBJ2-1	TGTGCCAGCTCACCTGGGGCTAGCGGGAGTTCTGAGCAGTTCTTC	CASSPGASGSSEQFF
few	TRBV5-1	NA	TRBJ2-7	TGCGCCAGCGCGGAGCCAGAAAAGGTCACTTCGGACGAGCAGTACTTC	CASAEPEKVTSDEQYF
NA	TRBV12-5	TRBD1	TRBJ2-3	TGTGCTAGTGGTCCAGGGACAGCTAGCACAGATACGCAGTATTTT	CASGPGTASTDTQYF
NA	TRBV28	TRBD2	TRBJ2-2	TGTGCCAGCAGTTTAACTAGCGGGGCCGGGGAGCTGTTTTTT	CASSLTSGAGELFF
NA	TRBV5-1	TRBD1	TRBJ2-7	TGCGCCAGCAGCTTGGCCGGTCCCGGGACAGGGGCCTACGAGCAGTACTTC	CASSLAGPGTGAYEQYF
NA	TRBV19	TRBD1	TRBJ1-5	TGTGCCAGTAGTATTACAGGGGCAGGTCAGCCCCAGCATTTT	CASSITGAGQPQHF
NA	TRBV6-1	TRBD1	TRBJ2-7	TGTGCCAGCAGTTCCGGACAGGGATCCTACGAGCAGTACTTC	CASSSGQGSYEQYF
NA	TRBV6-5	NA	TRBJ2-7	TGTGCCAGCAGTTACTCAGCTAGCCCGATCACCTACGAGCAGTACTTC	CASSYSASPITYEQYF
NA	TRBV4-1	TRBD2	TRBJ2-2	TGCGCCAGCAGCCCTGTAGCGGGAGGGGTGACCGGGGAGCTGTTTTTT	CASSPVAGGVTGELFF
NA	TRBV7-9	NA	TRBJ2-5	TGTGCCAGCACCCCTAGGGTGGGGCGGGAGACCCAGTACTTC	CASTPRVGRETQYF
NA	TRBV5-1	NA	TRBJ2-1	TGCGCCAGCACCGAGAGTTCCTACAATGAGCAGTTCTTC	CASTESSYNEQFF
NA	TRBV10-3	TRBD2	TRBJ2-5	TGTGCCACCGGCCCCTATACTAGCGGGAGCCCAGAGACCCAGTACTTC	CATGPYTSGSPETQYF
NA	TRBV7-8	TRBD1	TRBJ1-2	TGTGCCAGCAGCTTCGGACAGGGGGCACGGAATGGCTACACCTTC	CASSFGQGARNGYTF
NA	TRBV28	TRBD1	TRBJ1-5	TGTGCCAGCAGTTGGTCCAGGGGGATGTCAAATCAGCCCCAGCATTTT	CASSWSRGMSNQPQHF
NA	TRBV19	TRBD1	TRBJ2-1	TGTGCCAGTTCGGACAGGGATAATGAGCAGTTCTTC	CASSDRDNEQFF
NA	TRBV4-2	NA	TRBJ1-2	TGTGCCAGCAGCCAAGATAGCCGTCAGGGGAGCTATGGCTACACCTTC	CASSQDSRQGSYGYTF
few	TRBV7-2	NA	TRBJ2-7	TGTGCCAGCAGCCCCACGTCTTTCGGCTACGAGCAGTACTTC	CASSPTSFGYEQYF
once	TRBV19	TRBD2	TRBJ2-1	TGTGCCAGTATAGCAGCGGGGGGTTACTACAATGAGCAGTTCTTC	CASIAAGGYYNEQFF
NA	TRBV5-6	TRBD1	TRBJ2-7	TGTGCCAGCAGCTTGGGGACAGGGGCTTGGCGCGAGCAGTACTTC	CASSLGTGAWREQYF
NA	TRBV9	NA	TRBJ1-3	TGTGCCAGCAGCGTAGCGGTTAGTCCTGGAAACACCATATATTTT	CASSVAVSPGNTIYF
once	TRBV10-3	TRBD2	TRBJ2-3	TGTGCCATCAGTGAGCGGGGGACTAGCGGCACAGATACGCAGTATTTT	CAISERGTSGTDTQYF
few	TRBV5-6	NA	TRBJ2-5	TGTGCCAGCAGCTTGGGGGCGGGAAAAGAGACCCAGTACTTC	CASSLGAGKETQYF
NA	TRBV15	NA	TRBJ2-7	TGTGCCACCAGCAGACAGGGGAGCTCCTACGAGCAGTACTTC	CATSRQGSSYEQYF
NA	TRBV5-4	NA	TRBJ2-7	TGTGCCAGCAGCTTGGGCGGGGACAGCGTCTACGAGCAGTACTTC	CASSLGGDSVYEQYF
NA	TRBV28	NA	TRBJ2-7	TGTGCCAGCAGTTACGCGGGACTCTACGAGCAGTACTTC	CASSYAGLYEQYF
NA	TRBV5-6	NA	TRBJ2-2	TGTGCCAGCAGCGGAGCCCACACCGCGAACACCGGGGAGCTGTTTTTT	CASSGAHTANTGELFF
NA	TRBV29-1	TRBD1	TRBJ2-5	TGCAGCGTTGTACAGGGGGCGGATGAGACCCAGTACTTC	CSVVQGADETQYF
NA	TRBV6-5	NA	TRBJ1-6	TGTGCCAGCAGTGAAAAAGAGAATTCACCCCTCCACTTT	CASSEKENSPLHF
NA	TRBV19	NA	TRBJ1-2	TGTGCCAGTAGTATGGAAGGGGTTGGGTATGGCTACACCTTC	CASSMEGVGYGYTF
NA	TRBV5-5	NA	TRBJ2-3	TGTGCCAGCAGCTTGGACAGGGTAAAAGATACGCAGTATTTT	CASSLDRVKDTQYF
NA	TRBV5-1	TRBD1	TRBJ2-7	TGCGCCAGCAGCTTGGGGGACAGTCCATACGAGCAGTACTTC	CASSLGDSPYEQYF
NA	TRBV27	TRBD2	TRBJ2-1	TGTGCCAGCAGTGGCCTGGGAGCGGGAGCTTACAATGAGCAGTTCTTC	CASSGLGAGAYNEQFF
NA	TRBV19	NA	TRBJ2-3	TGTGCCAGTAGTATTGAGACTACTATCTTCACAGATACGCAGTATTTT	CASSIETTIFTDTQYF
NA	TRBV9	TRBD1	TRBJ1-2	TGTGCCAGCAGCGCCGAGACAGGGGGCGGAGGCTACACCTTC	CASSAETGGGGYTF
NA	TRBV27	TRBD2	TRBJ2-6	TGTGCCAGCCGAGAGTCTAGCGGGCGTAGCTCTGGGGCCAACGTCCTGACTTTC	CASRESSGRSSGANVLTF
once	TRBV28	NA	TRBJ2-2	TGTGCCAGCAGCCCTCCCGGGACACTCGACACCGGGGAGCTGTTTTTT	CASSPPGTLDTGELFF